Each of the 4 T cell receptor beta chains below was sequenced from the same sample in a study of control samples from healthy donors and cancer patients. Libraries were prepared by immunoSEQ multiplex PCR; TCRdb keeps only in-frame clonotypes and omits some of them. The data contain about 130,000 clones, more than 85% of them singletons. The sample comprised blood. Every receptor here comes from a man between 18 and 35 years old in good health.

V usage is TRBV9 and J usage is TRBJ1-4, with TRBD1 matching 7 bases. Looked up from germline, CDR1 is SGDLS and CDR2 is YYNGEE. Trimming took 4 bases from V and 5 from J; bases not matched to a gene: 8. The CDR3 consists of 15 residues. CDR3 DNA: TGTGCCAGCAGCCCCGGACAGGAAAGCAATGAAAAACTGTTTTTT. Amino acid sequence: CASSPGQESNEKLFF.

The chain has TRBV11-2 and TRBJ1-1; D is unresolved. Germline values: CDR1 SGHAT, CDR2 FQNNGV. The CDR3 contains 13 residues. V lost 5 bases to trimming and J lost 3 bases, with 10 bases between them. DNA for the CDR3: TGTGCCAGCAGCCCCAGGTCGGACACTGAAGCTTTCTTT. Amino acid sequence: CASSPRSDTEAFF.

The V gene is TRBV6-5, the J gene TRBJ1-5; perhaps TRBD1 as D (6 bases). The CDR3 is 14 residues long. Between the trimmed V and J ends, which lost 6 bases and 3 bases, there was a span of 12 bases. Per the germline V gene, CDR1 is MNHEY and CDR2 is SVGAGI. The CDR3 DNA reads as TGTGCCAGCAGAACCGGACAGTACAATCAGCCCCAGCATTTT. This encodes CASRTGQYNQPQHF.

The V and J genes are TRBV28 and TRBJ2-7, with D unresolved. The CDR3 length is 15 residues. V lost 4 bases and J 1 base, leaving 14 bases between the germline ends. CDR1 MDHEN and CDR2 SYDVKM come from the germline V gene. CDR3 residues: CASSSIGVQSYEQYF. As DNA, the CDR3 is TGTGCCAGCAGTTCAATAGGAGTGCAGTCCTACGAGCAGTACTTC.